The entry below describes one TCR beta chain. Its antigen is currently not known. Per-base qualities were not stored, and no clone one base away is much larger. The trial excluded patients who had a history of autoimmune disease or were on systemic immunosuppression. Peripheral blood for TCR sequencing was collected from all dose cohorts at baseline, on cycle 4 day 1, and on cycle 7 day 1. Samples came from an open-label, multicenter, first-in-human phase I dose-escalation trial of ivuxolimab. Adults with locally advanced or metastatic head and neck squamous cell, hepatocellular, melanoma or renal cell carcinoma were enrolled in the trial. CD4+ and CD8+ T cells were sorted separately from peripheral blood before TCR sequencing. Genomic DNA was isolated from the sorted cells so that the TCRbeta CDR3 region could be sequenced. TCRbeta CDR3 regions were sequenced using the immunoSEQ Assay. TCRdb obtained this table from immuneACCESS and retained in-frame rearrangements with V and J assigned. These tables miss some clones; where compared with another copy, unresolved V genes account for less than half of the shortfall, and the remainder is unexplained. The sample records about 60,000 clones, roughly 83% of which are singletons. The ten largest account for approximately 0.75% of the sample.

V and J are truncated by 5 bases and 7 bases respectively, leaving an intervening sequence of 12 bases. From a lookup of the germline V gene, CDR1 and CDR2 are KGHSH and LQKENI. The CDR3 measures 13 amino acids from cysteine to phenylalanine. Only CDR3 DNA is held: 39 bases, read in frame from base 1. This entry is derived from a study of OX40 agonist ivuxolimab in advanced cancers. Concerning the study at large: Ivuxolimab was a fully human IgG2 agonistic monoclonal antibody targeting the costimulatory receptor OX40 (CD134). Intravenous ivuxolimab was administered to patients every 2 weeks at six dose levels: 0.01, 0.1, 0.3, 1.5, 3 and 10 mg/kg. Among the roughly 50 dose-escalation patients, around 19 had hepatocellular carcinoma, 15 or so melanoma, 9 renal cell carcinoma and 9 head and neck cancer. A male proportion of around 83% and a mean age of approximately 58 years, ranging from about 23 to 90, were recorded for the dose-escalation cohort. Patients were allowed to have had prior anti-PD-1, anti-PD-L1 or anti-CTLA-4 therapy, and 40% of the dose-escalation patients had previously received checkpoint inhibitors. Three dose-escalation patients achieved partial responses, one with hepatocellular carcinoma and two with cutaneous melanoma. The purpose of peripheral TCRbeta sequencing was to test whether ivuxolimab changed TCR sequence diversity and led to clonal T-cell expansion. The monotherapy dose-escalation portion (N ≈ 52 patients) of the phase I ivuxolimab trial is reported in the paper.

The investigation overall reported the following: Antigen specificity was not determined for the clonally expanded peripheral T cells. On average, CD8+ T cells showed more expanded clones than CD4+ T cells after ivuxolimab. In partial responders in the 0.1-3.0 mg/kg groups, normalized peripheral clonal expansion was found to be among the lowest, especially among CD8+ T cells. Low levels of normalized T-cell clonal expansion were also shown by some nonresponding patients. At doses of 0.1 to 3.0 mg/kg, clonal expansion of both CD4+ and CD8+ T cells in blood was seen between baseline and week 6.

The sequence derives from an adult with an advanced solid tumor such as melanoma, head and neck, liver or kidney cancer. This chain is built from TRBV18 and TRBJ2-1, with the D call perhaps TRBD1 or TRBD2, as 5 bases match in each case. This material consisted of CD4+ or CD8+ T cells sorted from blood, taken in a trial of the OX40 agonist ivuxolimab. The DNA is as follows: TGTGCCAGCTCAGCGGGCAGGGAGAATGAGCAGTTCTTC. It specifies CASSAGRENEQFF.